The clone carrying this T cell receptor beta chain was seen a handful of times. Its matching antigen is unknown. Antigen-specific CD4+ T cell clonotypes were called by their expansion after viral peptide-pool culture in ViraFEST. Investigators separated out CD4+ T cells once about 10 days of culture had passed. The vaccine recipients had no prior SARS-CoV-2 infection, with negative nucleocapsid antibodies. In culture with about 10 IU/ml IL-2 and 8.5 to 10 ug/ml peptides, PBMC were grown at 1.5 million to 2.5 million per well. The data derive from a study of vaccination effects on CD4 cells after COVID-19. Study outcomes and limitations: Healthy vaccinees had only 1 of 255 vaccine-induced clones cross-react with common cold coronaviruses. After vaccination, at late timepoints, clones induced by infection and by vaccine contracted markedly.

Clones were sequenced by immunoSEQ multiplex PCR, and TCRdb holds only the in-frame ones, with some missing. The data show some 28,000 clones, with 75% to 85% seen just once and 25% to 30% held by the top ten. Per germline, CDR1 KGHSH and CDR2 LQKENI. The V end was cut by 5 bases, the J end by 0 bases, with 8 bases between. The CDR3 contains 14 residues. The specimen comprised CD4+ T cells from PBMCs cultured with SARS-CoV-2 spike peptides, sampled before COVID-19 vaccination. The clonotype originates from a human donor who received a COVID-19 vaccine. This chain connects TRBV18 to TRBJ1-3, with D possibly being TRBD1 (5 bases). The CDR3 region is CASSGGASGNTIYF. Written as DNA, the CDR3 is TGTGCCAGCTCAGGCGGGGCCTCTGGAAACACCATATATTTT.